These 28 T cell receptor beta chains came from one sample sequenced in a study of graft-versus-host responses after intestinal transplantation. Generated by immunoSEQ multiplex PCR, the TCRdb table keeps only in-frame clones and is missing some. The data show approximately 85,000 clones, about 93% seen once. These receptors have no known antigen. The sample here was unstimulated CD8+ T cells sorted from spleen or lymph node cells, taken before transplant. The origin of the receptors is a human donor who was the organ donor for an intestinal transplant.

The chain links TRBV7-8 to TRBJ1-1, with 8 bases aligning to TRBD1. The CDR3 runs to 15 residues. CDR1 and CDR2 (germline): SGHVS, FQNEAQ. V lost 5 bases and J lost 14; bases outside the gene matches: 19. DNA for the CDR3: TGTGCCAGCAGCCTACCCGGCGGGGACAGGATTTTTCGCTTCTTT. This codes for CASSLPGGDRIFRFF.

V is TRBV29-1 and J is TRBJ2-2; 8 bases match TRBD1. After removal of 6 bases from V and 7 bases from J, the junction contained 1 base not matched to a gene. Germline CDR1 is SQVTM and CDR2 is ANQGSEA. The CDR3 sequence is 11 residues long. The CDR3: CSVTGGGELFF. Written as DNA, the CDR3 is TGCAGCGTAACAGGGGGCGGGGAGCTGTTTTTT.

The V gene is TRBV2, the J gene TRBJ2-1; D is possibly TRBD2 (6 bases). V was clipped by 8 bases and J by 5 bases, with 19 bases between them. The germline CDR1 and CDR2 sequences are SNHLY and FYNNEI. The CDR3 spans 15 residues. DNA of the CDR3: TGTGCCAGCCCCGGGAGAGGGAACAGGAACAATGAGCAGTTCTTC. It yields the protein CASPGRGNRNNEQFF.

The chain joins TRBV13 to TRBJ1-1; the D gene is possibly TRBD1 (5 bases). V lost 3 bases to trimming and J lost 4 bases, with 6 bases between them. The CDR3 has 12 residues. The germline CDR1 and CDR2 sequences are PRHDT and FYEKMQ (reference sequence). The CDR3 loop is CASSFGGTEAFF. The DNA for the CDR3 is TGTGCCAGCAGCTTCGGGGGCACTGAAGCTTTCTTT.

V and J are TRBV7-9 and TRBJ1-4; perhaps TRBD1 as D (5 bases). The ends were cut back, 5 bases at V and 5 bases at J, with 9 bases in the middle. The CDR3 loop spans 13 amino acids. Looked up from germline, CDR1 is SEHNR and CDR2 is FQNEAQ (reference sequence). DNA for the CDR3: TGTGCCAGCAGCCGAGACAGCAATGAAAAACTGTTTTTT. Translating gives CASSRDSNEKLFF.

J is TRBJ2-5 and V is TRBV7-8; D may be TRBD1 (5 bases). Between the trimmed V and J ends, which lost 5 bases and 2 bases, there was a span of 18 bases. The CDR3 runs to 16 residues. The V gene's germline CDR1 is SGHVS and CDR2 FQNEAQ. This CDR3 is CASSRDRDNIQETQYF. For the CDR3, the DNA is TGTGCCAGCAGCCGTGACAGAGACAATATTCAAGAGACCCAGTACTTC.

The chain is built from TRBV7-9 and TRBJ2-4, with D possibly being TRBD2 (6 bases). Trimming removed 5 bases at V and 7 bases at J, with 12 bases between. This CDR3 comprises 13 residues. Germline V lookup: CDR1 SEHNR, CDR2 FQNEAQ (reference sequence). CDR3 coding DNA: TGTGCCAGCAGCCCGGGAGTTGGGAACATTCAGTACTTC. Its protein product is CASSPGVGNIQYF.

The rearrangement joins TRBV27 to TRBJ1-1; the D gene is possibly TRBD1 (6 bases). From germline, CDR1 is MNHEY and CDR2 SMNVEV (reference sequence). Between the trimmed V and J ends, which lost 6 bases and 5 bases, there was a span of 13 bases. There are 13 residues in the CDR3. The CDR3: CASRQQGWTEAFF. CDR3 nucleotides: TGTGCCAGCAGGCAACAGGGTTGGACTGAAGCTTTCTTT.

The V call is TRBV25-1, the J call TRBJ2-7, with 8 bases identical to TRBD1. The V gene's germline CDR1 is MGHDK and CDR2 SYGVNS. After removal of 5 bases from V and 2 bases from J, the junction contained 8 bases not matched to a gene. The CDR3 is 15 residues long. The CDR3 loop reads CASSFWTGKTYEQYF. The CDR3 coding sequence is TGTGCCAGCAGTTTTTGGACAGGGAAGACCTACGAGCAGTACTTC.

The gene calls are TRBV27 and TRBJ1-3; 8 bases match TRBD1. This CDR3 has 16 amino acids. CDR1 and CDR2 (germline): MNHEY, SMNVEV (reference sequence). J gave up 0 bases and V 4 bases, and 5 bases lay outside the gene matches. The CDR3 DNA is TGTGCCAGCAGTTCCACAGGGGGTGTCTCTGGAAACACCATATATTTT. It is translated as CASSSTGGVSGNTIYF.

Notes on this clone: The junction departs from the called germline gene at one end, perhaps through a read error. The genes are TRBV28 and TRBJ2-7; 10 bases match TRBD2. Germline CDR1 and CDR2: MDHEN and SYDVKM. The CDR3 sequence is 16 residues long. CDR3 protein: CASSLGLAGVGYEQYF. CDR3 DNA: TGTGCCAGCAGTTTGGGTCTAGCGGGAGTTGGGTACGAGCAGTATTTC.

The chain combines TRBV2 with TRBJ1-2; unclear D gene. CDR3 length: 15 amino acids. CDR1 and CDR2 from the germline V gene are SNHLY and FYNNEI. V lost 4 bases and J lost 1, with 13 bases in between. The CDR3 DNA sequence: TGTGCCAGCAGTGTCCGGGGAATGAGTAACTATGGCTACACCTTC. Amino acid sequence: CASSVRGMSNYGYTF.

The CDR3 sequence is CASSLDPGGVQQETQYF. For the CDR3, the DNA is TGTGCCAGCAGCTTGGACCCGGGGGGGGTCCAACAAGAGACCCAGTACTTC. V is TRBV5-4 and J is TRBJ2-5; 8 bases align to TRBD2. CDR1 and CDR2 from the germline V gene are SGHNT and YYREEE (reference sequence). This CDR3 has 17 amino acids. Losses at the gene ends were 0 bases for V and 2 bases for J; bases not matched to a gene: 9.

The chain couples TRBV5-6 to TRBJ2-7, with a tentative D call TRBD2 (5 bases). The V gene's germline CDR1 is SGHDT and CDR2 YYEEEE. Trimming shortened V by 1 base and J by 4 bases, and 9 bases separated the two germline ends. The CDR3 consists of 13 residues. This CDR3 reads CASSLRRGYEQYF. The CDR3 bases are TGTGCCAGCAGCTTGCGACGGGGATACGAGCAGTACTTC.

V gene TRBV7-8 combines with J gene TRBJ2-1; D is possibly TRBD2 (6 bases). Germline loops: CDR1 SGHVS, CDR2 FQNEAQ. The CDR3 has 15 residues. Trimming pared 0 bases from V and 10 bases from J, leaving 16 bases between. CDR3 residues: CASSLAGGISAEQFF. Here the CDR3 DNA reads TGTGCCAGCAGCTTAGCGGGCGGGATTTCTGCCGAGCAGTTCTTC.

J is TRBJ1-3 and V is TRBV19; possible D gene TRBD1, 5 bases. Germline V gene sequence: CDR1 LNHDA, CDR2 SQIVND (reference sequence). This CDR3 is 15 amino acids long. V lost 5 bases, J lost 0 bases, and 11 bases lay in between. CDR3 DNA sequence: TGTGCCAGTAGTTGGAGAGGACACTCTGGAAACACCATATATTTT. This codes for CASSWRGHSGNTIYF.

The V and J genes are TRBV2 and TRBJ2-2; TRBD1 might be the D (6 bases). The CDR3 length is 17 residues. CDR1 and CDR2 (germline): SNHLY, FYNNEI. V dropped 4 bases and J dropped 1 base, with 16 bases sitting between them. The CDR3, as DNA: TGTGCCAGCAGTGGCATTGGACAGCTCATGAACACCGGGGAGCTGTTTTTT. This encodes CASSGIGQLMNTGELFF.

The rearrangement joins TRBV4-1 to TRBJ2-7, with 8 bases that match TRBD2. The germline gives CDR1 MGHRA, CDR2 YSYEKL. V was clipped by 1 base and J by 2 bases; unmatched bases: 10. The CDR3 is made up of 17 amino acids. The CDR3 DNA sequence: TGCGCCAGCAGCCAAGGGCCGGGCGGTAGCGGGACCTACGAGCAGTACTTC. Encoded protein: CASSQGPGGSGTYEQYF.

V gene TRBV15 combines with J gene TRBJ1-1, with D hard to call. Trimming cost V 5 bases and J 10 bases, with 17 bases left between them. Germline-derived CDR1 and CDR2 are LNHNV and YYDKDF (reference sequence). This CDR3 has 13 residues. The CDR3 sequence: CATSQRGREGAFF. CDR3 nucleotides: TGTGCCACCAGCCAAAGAGGAAGGGAGGGAGCTTTCTTT.

This chain connects TRBV19 to TRBJ2-1; 13 bases agree with TRBD2. Germline values: CDR1 LNHDA, CDR2 SQIVND (reference sequence). The CDR3 spans 15 residues. V shed 6 bases, J shed 7 bases, and the junction held 6 bases outside the gene matches. CDR3 residues: CASSLGLAGVNEQFF. The DNA of the CDR3 is TGTGCCAGTAGCCTAGGACTAGCGGGAGTGAATGAGCAGTTCTTC.

This clone came up once. The chain carries TRBV4-3 and TRBJ2-7; the D gene is possibly TRBD2 (5 bases). The V end was cut by 0 bases, the J end by 0 bases, with 9 bases between. This CDR3 contains 15 residues. The germline gives CDR1 LGHNA, CDR2 YSLEER. The DNA of the CDR3 is TGCGCCAGCAGCCAAGAACCCGGGAACTCCTACGAGCAGTACTTC. Its translation is CASSQEPGNSYEQYF.

The V and J genes are TRBV4-3 and TRBJ2-7; 7 nucleotides match TRBD1. CDR1 and CDR2 from the germline V gene are LGHNA and YSLEER. This CDR3 region has 15 residues. Trimming at V came to 0 bases and at J to 5 bases, leaving 7 bases not matched to a gene. Written as DNA, the CDR3 is TGCGCCAGCAGCCAAGATGAAGGGGGCACAGACGAGCAGTACTTC. This gives the protein CASSQDEGGTDEQYF.

The chain has TRBV2 and TRBJ2-3; 7 bases are a match to TRBD2. The CDR3 has 15 residues. The trim removed 3 bases at V and 5 bases at J, leaving 8 bases unmatched. Germline lookup yields CDR1 SNHLY and CDR2 FYNNEI. The CDR3 here is CASSDMGERGDTQYF. For the CDR3, the DNA is TGTGCCAGCAGTGACATGGGGGAGCGGGGAGATACGCAGTATTTT.

A few counts support this clone. This chain connects TRBV19 to TRBJ1-1; no firm D call. The germline V and J ends were trimmed by 3 bases and 5 bases, with 7 bases remaining between them. There are 12 residues in the CDR3. Germline CDR1 LNHDA, CDR2 SQIVND (reference sequence). Here the CDR3 DNA reads TGTGCCAGTAGTATCGGGATGACTGAAGCTTTCTTT. Translation gives CASSIGMTEAFF.

The chain recombines TRBV19 with TRBJ1-3; D gene ambiguous. V was trimmed by 3 bases and J by 7 bases, leaving 13 bases between them. The CDR3 is 14 residues long. Per the germline V gene, CDR1 is LNHDA and CDR2 is SQIVND (reference sequence). CDR3 DNA: TGTGCCAGTAGTATCTGGGCAGACCCGAACACCATATATTTT. Translated, it gives CASSIWADPNTIYF.

V usage is TRBV15 and J usage is TRBJ1-1; the D is unclear. There are 13 residues in the CDR3. Germline-derived CDR1 and CDR2 are LNHNV and YYDKDF (reference sequence). V was clipped by 10 bases and J by 1 base, with 13 bases between them. CDR3 coding DNA: TGTGCCAGCTCCCTAACAGAGAACACTGAAGCTTTCTTT. It is translated as CASSLTENTEAFF.

In its sample, this clone was seen once. One end of the junction does not line up with germline, which may come from a read error. This chain connects TRBV7-7 to TRBJ2-5; D perhaps matches TRBD1 (5 bases). CDR3 size: 13 residues. Germline loops: CDR1 SSHAT, CDR2 FNYEAQ (reference sequence). Here the CDR3 DNA reads TGTGCTAGCAGCTCAAGGGGTCGGGAGACCCAGTACTTC. It is translated as CASSSRGRETQYF.

Turning to this clone: At one boundary the junction diverges from the germline segment, which might be a read error. The chain has TRBV7-9 and TRBJ2-1; 9 bases are a match to TRBD1. From germline, CDR1 is SEHNR and CDR2 FQNEAQ (reference sequence). CDR3 length: 14 amino acids. The CDR3 DNA reads TGTGCCAGCAGTTTAGGGGGGACAGGGAATGAGCAGTTCTTC. It codes for CASSLGGTGNEQFF.